This T cell receptor beta chain stems from a study of OX40 agonist ivuxolimab in advanced cancers. Study summary: Patients assigned to dose escalation were diagnosed with hepatocellular carcinoma, melanoma, renal cell or head and neck cancer. Three dose-escalation patients had partial responses: one with hepatocellular carcinoma and two with cutaneous melanoma.

Systemic immunosuppression or a history of autoimmune disease excluded patients. Using immunoSEQ multiplex PCR, the repertoire was profiled, and TCRdb retains in-frame clones only, with some absent. The sample includes around 60,000 clones, 89% seen only once; the top ten take 12%. V shed 8 bases and J shed 2 bases, with 10 bases lying between them. Looked up from germline, CDR1 is MNHNY and CDR2 is SVGAGI (reference sequence). This CDR3 has 12 amino acids. The clonotype comes from an adult with an advanced solid tumor such as melanoma, head and neck, liver or kidney cancer. The genes are TRBV6-6 and TRBJ2-7; D uncertain. The sequencing here drew on CD4+ or CD8+ T cells sorted from blood, taken in a trial of the OX40 agonist ivuxolimab. The CDR3 nucleotides read TGTGCCAGCTCCGAAACTACCTACGAGCAGTACTTC. It encodes CASSETTYEQYF.